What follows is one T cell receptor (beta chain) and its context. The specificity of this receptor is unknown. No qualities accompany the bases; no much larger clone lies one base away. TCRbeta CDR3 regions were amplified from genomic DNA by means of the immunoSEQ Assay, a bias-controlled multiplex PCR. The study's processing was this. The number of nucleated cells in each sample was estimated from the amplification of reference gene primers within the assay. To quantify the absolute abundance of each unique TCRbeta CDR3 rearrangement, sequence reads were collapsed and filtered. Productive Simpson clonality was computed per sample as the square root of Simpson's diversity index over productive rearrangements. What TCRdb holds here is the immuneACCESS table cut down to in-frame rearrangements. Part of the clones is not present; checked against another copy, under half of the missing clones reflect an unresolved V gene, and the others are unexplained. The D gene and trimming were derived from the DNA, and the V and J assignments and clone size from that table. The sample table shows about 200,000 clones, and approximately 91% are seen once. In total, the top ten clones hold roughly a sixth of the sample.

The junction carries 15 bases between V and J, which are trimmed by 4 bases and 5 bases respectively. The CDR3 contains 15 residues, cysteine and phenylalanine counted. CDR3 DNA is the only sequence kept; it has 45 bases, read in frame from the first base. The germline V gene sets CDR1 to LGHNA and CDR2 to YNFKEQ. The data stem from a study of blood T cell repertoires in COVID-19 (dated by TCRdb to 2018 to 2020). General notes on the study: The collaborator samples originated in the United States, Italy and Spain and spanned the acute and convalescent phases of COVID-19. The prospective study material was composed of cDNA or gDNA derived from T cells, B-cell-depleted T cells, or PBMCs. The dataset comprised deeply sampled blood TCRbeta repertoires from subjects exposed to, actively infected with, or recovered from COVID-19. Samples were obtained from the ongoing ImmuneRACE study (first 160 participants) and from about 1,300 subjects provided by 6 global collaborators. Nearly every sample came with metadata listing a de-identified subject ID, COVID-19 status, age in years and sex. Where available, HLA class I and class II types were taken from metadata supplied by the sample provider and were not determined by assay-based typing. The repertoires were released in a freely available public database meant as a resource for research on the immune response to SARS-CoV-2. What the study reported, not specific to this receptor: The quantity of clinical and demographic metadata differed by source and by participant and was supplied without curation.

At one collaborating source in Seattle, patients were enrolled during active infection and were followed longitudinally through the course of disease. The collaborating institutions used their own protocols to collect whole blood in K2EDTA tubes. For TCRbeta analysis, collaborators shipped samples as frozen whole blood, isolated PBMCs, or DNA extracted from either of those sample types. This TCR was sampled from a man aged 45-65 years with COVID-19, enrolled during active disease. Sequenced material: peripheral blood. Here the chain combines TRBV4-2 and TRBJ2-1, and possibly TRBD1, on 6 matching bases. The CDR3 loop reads CASSPSDRPNNEQFF. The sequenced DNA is TGTGCCAGCAGCCCGTCAGACAGGCCCAACAATGAGCAGTTCTTC.